These 6 T cell receptor beta chains were sequenced from one sample in a study of cytomegalovirus exposure and HLA in healthy donors. The PCR employed 60 Vbeta primers together with 13 Jbeta primers. TCRdb keeps only in-frame clones here, not all; method: immunoSEQ multiplex PCR. The table records roughly 170,000 clones, under 85% of them present only once. Specimen: PBMCs. All receptors come from a woman aged 25 to 39 in good health and CMV-seronegative.

This chain joins TRBV28 and TRBJ2-7; possible D gene TRBD2, 7 bases. V was trimmed by 4 bases and J by 3 bases, leaving 16 bases between them. The length of the CDR3 is 15 residues. The germline gives CDR1 MDHEN, CDR2 SYDVKM. The CDR3 spells CASSSGGEGDYEQYF. The CDR3 region has the DNA TGTGCCAGCAGTTCCGGTGGGGAGGGGGACTACGAGCAGTACTTC.

The chain joins TRBV6-6 to TRBJ1-5; 7 bases map to TRBD1. This CDR3 is built from 15 residues. Germline V lookup: CDR1 MNHNY, CDR2 SVGAGI (reference sequence). V lost 7 bases to trimming and J lost 1 base; unmatched junction nucleotides: 7. Here the CDR3 reads CASNQAGGSNQPQHF. The CDR3 DNA is TGTGCCAGCAACCAAGCAGGGGGGAGCAATCAGCCCCAGCATTTT.

The V and J genes are TRBV7-3 and TRBJ1-3; D possibly corresponds to TRBD1 (6 bases). V shed 5 bases and J shed 0 bases, with 20 bases lying between them. This CDR3 region has 18 residues. Germline V gene data show CDR1 as SGHTA and CDR2 as FQGTGA. The CDR3 DNA reads TGTGCCAGCAGCCCAGGAGGCCCGGCGGGGGCCTCTGGAAACACCATATATTTT. Amino acids: CASSPGGPAGASGNTIYF.

The chain combines TRBV9 with TRBJ2-5; 10 bases are shared with TRBD2. CDR1 and CDR2 from the germline V gene are SGDLS and YYNGEE. The CDR3 totals 15 residues. V gave up 2 bases and J gave up 3 bases; unmatched junction bases: 4. CDR3 residues: CASSVITSGEETQYF. The CDR3, as DNA: TGTGCCAGCAGCGTCATCACTAGCGGGGAAGAGACCCAGTACTTC. Filled out from reference TRBV9 and TRBJ2-5, the complete variable domain reads DSGVTQTPKHLITATGQRVTLRCSPRSGDLSVYWYQQSLDQGLQFLIQYYNGEERAKGNILERFSAQQFPDLHSELNLSSLELGDSALYFCASSVITSGEETQYFGPGTRLLVL.

The V and J genes are TRBV6-1 and TRBJ1-5; possible D gene TRBD1, 6 bases. Germline V lookup: CDR1 MNHNS, CDR2 SASEGT. Trimming cost V 2 bases and J 6 bases, with 14 bases left between them. The CDR3 runs 15 residues. CDR3 amino acids: CASSEKGEGGQPQHF. The CDR3 DNA reads TGTGCCAGCAGTGAAAAGGGGGAGGGAGGTCAGCCCCAGCATTTT.

V is TRBV2 and J is TRBJ2-1; 13 bases map to TRBD2. This CDR3 is built from 19 residues. Germline CDR1 reads SNHLY; CDR2 reads FYNNEI. The J segment lost 0 bases and the V segment lost 6 bases, leaving 11 bases of the junction unmatched. The CDR3 spells CASSETGLAGRSSYNEQFF. CDR3 nucleotide sequence: TGTGCCAGCAGCGAGACGGGACTAGCGGGAAGATCCTCCTACAATGAGCAGTTCTTC.